One sample yielded the 26 T cell receptor beta chains listed below, sequenced in a study of T cell responses to AZD1222 COVID-19 vaccine (dated by TCRdb to about 2021). The time point label, read with the paper, signifies: about 28 days (+/-7) after the second vaccine dose. Sample treatment or condition, as interpreted from the label and publication: meningococcal conjugate vaccine given as trial control. The library was produced with the immunoSEQ multiplex PCR assay. Not all clones reach the TCRdb copy of this immuneACCESS table, which keeps in-frame sequences only. Checked studies attribute under half of the gap to unresolved V genes and leave the rest unexplained. This sample comprises approximately 200,000 clones, roughly 94% of them detected only once. The ten largest clones take up around 1.7% of the sample. This specimen was peripheral blood, taken 28 days after the second dose of the MenACWY control vaccine. The source of these receptors is an adult who received the MenACWY meningococcal vaccine as a control.

Here the CDR3 reads CASSTTSGSYNEQFF. CDR3 bases: TGTGCCAGCAGCACGACTAGCGGCTCCTACAATGAGCAGTTCTTC. The V call is TRBV7-8, the J call TRBJ2-1; 9 nucleotides agree with TRBD2. Germline CDR1 is SGHVS and CDR2 is FQNEAQ. The CDR3 loop spans 15 amino acids. After removal of 5 bases from V and 0 bases from J, the junction contained 2 bases not matched to a gene.

In DNA, the CDR3 is TGTGCCAGCAGCTTCCCCAGGGGGGGAAACTACGAGCAGTACTTC. Translating it yields CASSFPRGGNYEQYF. V gene TRBV7-9 combines with J gene TRBJ2-7; either TRBD1 or TRBD2 may fit D (7 bases each). The V gene's germline CDR1 is SEHNR and CDR2 FQNEAQ (reference sequence). The CDR3 runs to 15 residues. V gave up 3 bases and J gave up 3 bases, with 15 bases separating them.

This chain links TRBV28 with TRBJ2-3; 9 positions agree with TRBD2. CDR3 size: 17 residues. V shed 10 bases and J 0 bases; nucleotides not matched to a gene: 14. The germline V gene has CDR1 MDHEN and CDR2 SYDVKM. This CDR3 reads CAIDAGGASPSTDTQYF. The CDR3 DNA sequence: TGTGCCATTGATGCGGGGGGGGCGTCACCTAGCACAGATACGCAGTATTTT.

The rearrangement uses TRBV12-3 or TRBV12-4 and TRBJ2-2; D is unresolved. CDR3 length: 13 residues. V lost 2 bases and J 4 bases, leaving 5 bases between the germline ends. The CDR3 DNA sequence: TGTGCCAGCAGTTTAAGGTCCACCGGGGAGCTGTTTTTT. This sequence encodes CASSLRSTGELFF.

The V call is TRBV7-2, the J call TRBJ2-1, with D unresolved. The CDR3 loop spans 12 amino acids. Trimming pared 5 bases from V and 6 bases from J, leaving 8 bases between. The germline CDR1 and CDR2 sequences are SGHTA and FQGNSA. The CDR3 DNA is TGTGCCAGCAGCAAGAGGTTCAATGAGCAGTTCTTC. This codes for CASSKRFNEQFF.

The CDR3 DNA sequence: TGTGCTAGTGGTTTGGACTCAGGGTTGAGGTCTGGCACAGATACGCAGTATTTT. It yields the protein CASGLDSGLRSGTDTQYF. The rearrangement joins TRBV12-5 to TRBJ2-3; tentative D call: TRBD1 (5 bases). Germline V CDR1 and CDR2: LGHNT, FRNRAP. Trimming took off 1 base at V and 1 base at J, with 18 bases between the two ends. The CDR3 totals 18 residues.

J is TRBJ2-3 and V is TRBV12-3 or TRBV12-4; D gene unclear. The CDR3 covers 12 residues. V was shortened by 6 bases and J by 6 bases, with 10 bases between the two germline ends. CDR3 bases: TGTGCCAGCAGCCCCCCCGGGGATACGCAGTATTTT. Amino acids: CASSPPGDTQYF.

In the case of this clone: The same CDR3 arises from other DNA sequences in this sample as well. The V call is TRBV6-4, the J call TRBJ2-2, with D unclear. Trimming shortened V by 0 bases and J by 5 bases, and 4 bases separated the two germline ends. Germline CDR1 MRHNA, CDR2 SNTAGT. There are 13 residues in the CDR3. The CDR3 DNA reads as TGTGCCAGCAGTGACTCAGAGACCGGGGAGCTGTTTTTT. It yields the protein CASSDSETGELFF.

In nucleotides, the CDR3 is TGTGCCAGCAGCCAAGGGGGGACAGGGGTCGAGCAGTACTTC. Protein product: CASSQGGTGVEQYF. This rearrangement joins TRBV3-1 (or the pseudogene TRBV3-2) to TRBJ2-7; 10 bases are shared with TRBD1. CDR3 length: 14 residues. The V gene end was trimmed by 1 base and the J gene end by 6 bases; junction bases not matched to a gene: 3. The germline V gene encodes CDR1 LGHDT and CDR2 YNNKEL (reference sequence).

This chain joins TRBV6-6 and TRBJ2-2; the D gene is possibly TRBD2 (6 bases). Germline V CDR1 and CDR2: MNHNY, SVGAGI (reference sequence). The CDR3 is 15 residues long. Trimming left V 5 bases short and J 1 base short, with 11 bases between. The CDR3 spells CASSPLAENTGELFF. Written as DNA, the CDR3 is TGTGCCAGCAGTCCTTTAGCGGAGAACACCGGGGAGCTGTTTTTT.

This clone was seen just once. One junction end does not reproduce the germline sequence, and a read error may be involved. The chain links TRBV2 to TRBJ1-1, with D unresolved. Germline CDR1 SNHLY, CDR2 FYNNEI. The CDR3 is 13 residues long. DNA of the CDR3: TGCGAATCGTCAACCGATGGGAACACTGAAGCTTTCTTT. As protein: CESSTDGNTEAFF.

This chain connects TRBV6-1 to TRBJ2-5, with D unclear. V was clipped by 0 bases and J by 7 bases, with 9 bases between them. In germline, CDR1 is MNHNS, CDR2 SASEGT. This CDR3 spans 13 amino acids. The CDR3 loop is CASSEASRGTQYF. CDR3 nucleotide sequence: TGTGCCAGCAGTGAAGCGTCCCGTGGGACCCAGTACTTC.

V and J are TRBV29-1 and TRBJ1-2; tentatively, D is TRBD1 (6 bases). From germline, CDR1 is SQVTM and CDR2 ANQGSEA. The CDR3 is 13 residues long. V lost 7 bases, J lost 6 bases, and 18 bases lay in between. The chain's CDR3 is CSASSRGINGYTF. The CDR3 nucleotides read TGCAGCGCTTCCTCCAGGGGTATAAATGGCTACACCTTC.

The chain has TRBV6-1 and TRBJ2-1, with D unclear. In germline, CDR1 is MNHNS, CDR2 SASEGT. V dropped 0 bases and J dropped 7 bases, with 7 bases sitting between them. The CDR3 consists of 13 residues. The CDR3 protein is CASSEARRNEQFF. Here the CDR3 DNA reads TGTGCCAGCAGTGAAGCCCGGAGAAATGAGCAGTTCTTC.

The rearrangement links TRBV7-9 to TRBJ2-7; 7 bases line up with TRBD2. Germline CDR1 reads SEHNR; CDR2 reads FQNEAQ (reference sequence). Trimming removed 2 bases from V and 3 bases from J; junction bases left unmatched: 10. CDR3 size: 16 residues. The CDR3 region has the DNA TGTGCCAGCAGCTTAAGCGGGACGGGAGTTCTCTACGAGCAGTACTTC. Protein product: CASSLSGTGVLYEQYF.

In DNA form, the CDR3 reads TGTGCCAGCAGTGAATTCGGACTAGCGGGGGGCCAAGAGACCCAGTACTTC. Translating it yields CASSEFGLAGGQETQYF. The chain employs TRBV25-1 and TRBJ2-5; 14 nucleotides line up with TRBD2. Germline CDR1 reads MGHDK; CDR2 reads SYGVNS. Losses at the gene ends were 1 base for V and 1 base for J; bases not matched to a gene: 2. This CDR3 comprises 17 residues.

The gene calls are TRBV19 and TRBJ1-2; D is unresolved. The germline V gene encodes CDR1 LNHDA and CDR2 SQIVND (reference sequence). The CDR3 covers 14 residues. Trimming shortened V by 9 bases and J by 1 base, and 15 bases separated the two germline ends. Written as DNA, the CDR3 is TGTGCCAGCGACAAGAGGGAGGGTAACTATGGCTACACCTTC. Protein product: CASDKREGNYGYTF.

V and J are TRBV21-1 and TRBJ1-5; the tabulated D call, TRBD1, remains unverified against the DNA. TRBV21-1 is annotated as a pseudogene. The CDR3 is 16 residues long. The DNA for the CDR3 is TGTGCCAGCAGGGACAGGGTACCCTCGGACAATCAGCCCCAGCATTTT. This codes for CASRDRVPSDNQPQHF.

The chain joins TRBV9 to TRBJ2-1; 8 bases are a match to TRBD2. This CDR3 is 12 amino acids long. Germline values: CDR1 SGDLS, CDR2 YYNGEE. The V and J ends lost 2 bases and 11 bases, in that order; junction bases with no gene match: 3. CDR3 loop: CASSVAGGQQFF. The CDR3 region has the DNA TGTGCCAGCAGCGTGGCGGGGGGCCAGCAGTTCTTC.

The chain uses TRBV10-2 and TRBJ2-7; the D is unclear. The CDR3 contains 13 residues. V lost 4 bases to trimming and J lost 5 bases, with 12 bases between them. Germline V CDR1 and CDR2: WSHSY, SAAADI. CDR3 sequence reads: CASSGVSSNEQYF. The CDR3 DNA follows: TGCGCCAGCAGTGGGGTCAGTTCGAACGAGCAGTACTTC.

V and J are TRBV12-3 or TRBV12-4 and TRBJ2-7; 8 bases are a match to TRBD2. V lost 10 bases, J lost 2 bases, and 4 bases stayed unmatched. CDR3 size: 12 residues. The CDR3: CATGLVAYEQYF. CDR3 in DNA: TGTGCCACGGGACTAGTTGCCTACGAGCAGTACTTC.

In its sample, this clone was seen once. The V gene is TRBV28, the J gene TRBJ2-3; tentative D call: TRBD2 (7 bases). This CDR3 contains 17 residues. Trimming pared 6 bases from V and 1 base from J, leaving 20 bases between. The V gene's germline CDR1 is MDHEN and CDR2 SYDVKM. The CDR3 loop is CASSPLGGGSRTDTQYF. The CDR3 nucleotides are TGTGCCAGCAGCCCCCTCGGGGGCGGGAGCCGCACAGATACGCAGTATTTT.

This chain connects TRBV4-3 to TRBJ2-1; 8 bases align to TRBD1. Trimming took 3 bases from V and 3 from J; bases not matched to a gene: 7. The CDR3 is made up of 16 amino acids. CDR1 and CDR2 from the germline V gene are LGHNA and YSLEER. In DNA form, the CDR3 reads TGCGCCAGCAGCCACTCGACAGGGGTTGTCTACAATGAGCAGTTCTTC. This sequence encodes CASSHSTGVVYNEQFF.

A single count supports this clone. This chain links TRBV6-2 or TRBV6-3 with TRBJ1-5; 9 bases map to TRBD1. Germline V gene data show CDR1 as MNHEY and CDR2 as SVGEGT. Trimming cost V 2 bases and J 9 bases; bases outside gene matches: 11. The CDR3 consists of 16 residues. CDR3 loop: CASSYSGGTGPRPQHF. The CDR3 region has the DNA TGTGCCAGCAGTTACAGTGGCGGGACAGGGCCTCGGCCCCAGCATTTT.

The V and J genes are TRBV11-3 and TRBJ2-7; D may be TRBD1 (5 bases). This CDR3 contains 15 residues. Trimming took 5 bases from V and 3 from J, leaving 17 bases between them. CDR1 is SGHNT and CDR2 is YENEEA in the germline V gene. The CDR3 loop is CASSPQGLPHYEQYF. The CDR3 nucleotides read TGTGCCAGCAGCCCCCAGGGCCTTCCCCACTACGAGCAGTACTTC.

The chain has TRBV5-4 and TRBJ2-7; D might be TRBD1 or TRBD2, each matching 5 bases. The CDR3 has 14 amino acids. Germline V gene sequence: CDR1 SGHNT, CDR2 YYREEE (reference sequence). Trimming removed 2 bases from V and 0 bases from J, with 9 bases in between. The CDR3 region is CASSLMGPSYEQYF. In DNA, the CDR3 is TGTGCCAGCAGCTTAATGGGACCCTCCTACGAGCAGTACTTC.